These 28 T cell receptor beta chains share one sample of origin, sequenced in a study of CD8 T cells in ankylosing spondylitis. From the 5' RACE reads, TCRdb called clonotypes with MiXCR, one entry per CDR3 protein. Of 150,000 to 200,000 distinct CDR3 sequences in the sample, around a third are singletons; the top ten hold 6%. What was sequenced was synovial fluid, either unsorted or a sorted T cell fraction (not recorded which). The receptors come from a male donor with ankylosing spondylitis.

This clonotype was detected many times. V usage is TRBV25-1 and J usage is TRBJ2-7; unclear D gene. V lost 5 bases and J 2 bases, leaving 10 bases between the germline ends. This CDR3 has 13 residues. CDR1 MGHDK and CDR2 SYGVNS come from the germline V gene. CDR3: CASSRIEAYEQYF. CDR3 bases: TGTGCCAGCAGTCGCATCGAGGCCTACGAGCAGTACTTC.

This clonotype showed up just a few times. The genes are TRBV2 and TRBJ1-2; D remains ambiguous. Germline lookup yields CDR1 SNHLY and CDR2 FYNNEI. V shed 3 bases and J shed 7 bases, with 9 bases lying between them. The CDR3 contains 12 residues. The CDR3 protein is CASSEGSSGYTF. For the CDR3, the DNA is TGTGCCAGCAGTGAGGGTTCCTCTGGCTACACCTTC.

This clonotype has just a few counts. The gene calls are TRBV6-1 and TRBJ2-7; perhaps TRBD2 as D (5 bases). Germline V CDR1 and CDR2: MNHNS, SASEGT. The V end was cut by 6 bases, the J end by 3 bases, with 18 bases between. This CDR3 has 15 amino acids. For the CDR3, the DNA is TGTGCCAGCAGAGCCCGAGTCCGGGGTATCTACGAGCAGTACTTC. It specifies CASRARVRGIYEQYF.

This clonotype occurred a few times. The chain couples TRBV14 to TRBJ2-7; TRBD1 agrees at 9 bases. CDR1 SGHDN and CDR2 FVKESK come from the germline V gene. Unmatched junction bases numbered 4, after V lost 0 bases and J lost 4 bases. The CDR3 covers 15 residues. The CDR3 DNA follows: TGTGCCAGCAGCCAAGACCGGGACAGGGTTTACGAGCAGTACTTC. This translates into CASSQDRDRVYEQYF.

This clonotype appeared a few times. DNA of the CDR3: TGTGCCAGCAGCTACCGGACTAGCGGGGGGGAGCAGTTCTTC. Its protein is CASSYRTSGGEQFF. This sequence joins TRBV12-3 or TRBV12-4 and TRBJ2-1; TRBD2 matches 14 bases. This CDR3 has 14 residues. J lost 10 bases, V lost 6 bases, and 5 bases had no gene match.

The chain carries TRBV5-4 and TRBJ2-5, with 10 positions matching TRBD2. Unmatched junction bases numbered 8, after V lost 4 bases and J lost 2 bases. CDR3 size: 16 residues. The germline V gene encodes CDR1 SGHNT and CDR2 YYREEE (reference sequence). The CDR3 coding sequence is TGTGCCAGCAGCCGCGCCACGACTAGCGGGCAAGAGACCCAGTACTTC. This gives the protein CASSRATTSGQETQYF.

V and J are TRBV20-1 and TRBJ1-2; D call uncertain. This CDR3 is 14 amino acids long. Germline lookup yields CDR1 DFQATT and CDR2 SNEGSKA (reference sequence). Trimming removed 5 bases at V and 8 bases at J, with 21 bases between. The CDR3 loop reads CSAPRSGFTGGYTF. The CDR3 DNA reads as TGCAGTGCTCCAAGGAGCGGTTTCACGGGAGGCTACACCTTC.

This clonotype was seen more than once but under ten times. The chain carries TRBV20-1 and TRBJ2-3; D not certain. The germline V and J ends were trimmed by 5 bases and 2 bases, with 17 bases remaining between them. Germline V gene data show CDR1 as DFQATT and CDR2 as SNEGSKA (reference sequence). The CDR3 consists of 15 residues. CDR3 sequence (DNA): TGCAGTGCTGACGGCGGATACGGGTTCACAGATACGCAGTATTTT. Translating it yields CSADGGYGFTDTQYF.

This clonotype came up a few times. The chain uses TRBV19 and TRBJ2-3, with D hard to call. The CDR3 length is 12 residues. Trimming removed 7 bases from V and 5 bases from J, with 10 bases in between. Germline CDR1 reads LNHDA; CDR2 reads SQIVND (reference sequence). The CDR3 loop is CASKGPRDTQYF. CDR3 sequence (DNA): TGTGCCAGTAAAGGACCCCGAGATACGCAGTATTTT.

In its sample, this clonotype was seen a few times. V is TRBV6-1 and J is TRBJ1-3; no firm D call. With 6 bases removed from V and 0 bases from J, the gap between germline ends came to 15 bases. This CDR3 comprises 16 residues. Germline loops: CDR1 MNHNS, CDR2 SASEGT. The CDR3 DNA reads TGTGCCAGCAGCCCCCGTGGGAGCAGCTCTGGAAACACCATATATTTT. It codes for CASSPRGSSSGNTIYF.

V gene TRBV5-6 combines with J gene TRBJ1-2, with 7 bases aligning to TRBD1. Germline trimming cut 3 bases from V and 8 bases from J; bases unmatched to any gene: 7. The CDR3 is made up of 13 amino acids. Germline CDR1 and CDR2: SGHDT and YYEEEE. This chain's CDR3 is CASSWTGVWGYTF. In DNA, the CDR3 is TGTGCCAGCAGCTGGACAGGAGTCTGGGGCTACACCTTC.

The DNA for the CDR3 is TGCAGTGCTACGGACAGGGGGGCTGGTTTGTCCAATTCTAACTATGGCTACACCTTC. This sequence encodes CSATDRGAGLSNSNYGYTF. This rearrangement joins TRBV20-1 to TRBJ1-2, with 10 bases that match TRBD1. The CDR3 runs 19 residues. Germline V gene sequence: CDR1 DFQATT, CDR2 SNEGSKA (reference sequence). V lost 4 bases to trimming and J lost 0 bases; unmatched junction nucleotides: 17.

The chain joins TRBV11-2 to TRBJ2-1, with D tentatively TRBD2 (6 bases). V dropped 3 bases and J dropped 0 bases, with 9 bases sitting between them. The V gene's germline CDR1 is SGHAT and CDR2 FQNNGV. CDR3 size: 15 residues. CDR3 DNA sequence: TGTGCCAGCAGCTTTAGCGGTCCCTCCTACAATGAGCAGTTCTTC. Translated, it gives CASSFSGPSYNEQFF.

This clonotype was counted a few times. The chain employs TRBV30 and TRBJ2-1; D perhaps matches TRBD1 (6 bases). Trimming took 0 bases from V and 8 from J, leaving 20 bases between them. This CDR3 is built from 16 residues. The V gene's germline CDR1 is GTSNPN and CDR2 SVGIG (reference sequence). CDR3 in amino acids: CAWSVNQPRGWHEQFF. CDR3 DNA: TGTGCCTGGAGTGTAAATCAACCCAGGGGATGGCATGAGCAGTTCTTC.

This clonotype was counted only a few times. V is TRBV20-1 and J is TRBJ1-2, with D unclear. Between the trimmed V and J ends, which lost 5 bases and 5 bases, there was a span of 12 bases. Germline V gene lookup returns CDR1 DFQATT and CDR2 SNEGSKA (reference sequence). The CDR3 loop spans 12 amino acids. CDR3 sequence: CSALVRSYGYTF. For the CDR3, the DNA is TGCAGTGCTCTAGTTCGGTCATATGGCTACACCTTC.

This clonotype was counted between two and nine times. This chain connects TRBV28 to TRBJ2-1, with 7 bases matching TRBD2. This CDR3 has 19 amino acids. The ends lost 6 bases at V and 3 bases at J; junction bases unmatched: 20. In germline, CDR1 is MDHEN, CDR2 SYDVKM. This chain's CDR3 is CASSKLLFGAGEFYNEQFF. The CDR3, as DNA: TGTGCCAGCAGCAAACTCCTATTTGGGGCGGGAGAGTTCTACAATGAGCAGTTCTTC. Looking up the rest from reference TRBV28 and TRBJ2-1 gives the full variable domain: DVKVTQSSRYLVKRTGEKVFLECVQDMDHENMFWYRQDPGLGLRLIYFSYDVKMKEKGDIPEGYSVSREKKERFSLILESASTNQTSMYLCASSKLLFGAGEFYNEQFFGPGTRLTVL.

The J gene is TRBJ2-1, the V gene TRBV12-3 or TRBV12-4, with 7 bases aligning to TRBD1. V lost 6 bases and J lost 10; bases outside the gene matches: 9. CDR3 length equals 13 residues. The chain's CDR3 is CASSKSTGYEQFF. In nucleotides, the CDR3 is TGTGCCAGCAGCAAATCGACAGGGTACGAGCAGTTCTTC.

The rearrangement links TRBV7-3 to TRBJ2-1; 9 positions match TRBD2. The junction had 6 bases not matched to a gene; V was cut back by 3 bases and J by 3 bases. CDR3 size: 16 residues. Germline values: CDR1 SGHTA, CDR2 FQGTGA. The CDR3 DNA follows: TGTGCCAGCAGCTTTAGCGGGGGAACCTACTACAATGAGCAGTTCTTC. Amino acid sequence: CASSFSGGTYYNEQFF. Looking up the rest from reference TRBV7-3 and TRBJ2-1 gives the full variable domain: GAGVSQTPSNKVTEKGKYVELRCDPISGHTALYWYRQSLGQGPEFLIYFQGTGAADDSGLPNDRFFAVRPEGSVSTLKIQRTERGDSAVYLCASSFSGGTYYNEQFFGPGTRLTVL.

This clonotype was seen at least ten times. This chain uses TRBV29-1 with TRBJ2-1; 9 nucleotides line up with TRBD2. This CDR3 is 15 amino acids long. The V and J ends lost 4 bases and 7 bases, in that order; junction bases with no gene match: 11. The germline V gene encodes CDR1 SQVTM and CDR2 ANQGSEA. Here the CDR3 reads CSVVATSGRTNEQFF. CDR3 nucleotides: TGCAGCGTTGTGGCTACGAGCGGGAGGACTAATGAGCAGTTCTTC.

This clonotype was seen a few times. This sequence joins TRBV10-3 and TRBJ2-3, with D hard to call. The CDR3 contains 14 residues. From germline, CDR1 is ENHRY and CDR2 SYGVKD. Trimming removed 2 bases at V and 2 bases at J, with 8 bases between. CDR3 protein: CAISELSTTDTQYF. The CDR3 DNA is TGTGCCATCAGTGAGCTATCGACCACAGATACGCAGTATTTT.

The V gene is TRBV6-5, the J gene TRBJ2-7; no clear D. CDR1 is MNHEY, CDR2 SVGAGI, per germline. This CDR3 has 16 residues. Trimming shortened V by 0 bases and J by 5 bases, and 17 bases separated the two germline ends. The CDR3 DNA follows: TGTGCCAGCAGTTACTCGAAAAACCGGGTCGTGGACGAGCAGTACTTC. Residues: CASSYSKNRVVDEQYF.

The CDR3 protein is CASSLSYIQDGLYGYTF. The CDR3 nucleotides are TGTGCCAGCTCACTTTCGTACATCCAAGACGGACTATATGGCTACACCTTC. This rearrangement joins TRBV18 to TRBJ1-2; the D is unclear. Germline values: CDR1 KGHSH, CDR2 LQKENI. This CDR3 is built from 17 residues. The ends were cut back, 4 bases at V and 5 bases at J, with 23 bases in the middle.

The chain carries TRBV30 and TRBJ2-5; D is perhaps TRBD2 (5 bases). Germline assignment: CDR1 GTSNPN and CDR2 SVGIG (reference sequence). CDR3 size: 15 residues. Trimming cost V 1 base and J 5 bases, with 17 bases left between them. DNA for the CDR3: TGTGCCTGGAGTGGCGCCCCGGGAAGCAAGGAGACCCAGTACTTC. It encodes CAWSGAPGSKETQYF.

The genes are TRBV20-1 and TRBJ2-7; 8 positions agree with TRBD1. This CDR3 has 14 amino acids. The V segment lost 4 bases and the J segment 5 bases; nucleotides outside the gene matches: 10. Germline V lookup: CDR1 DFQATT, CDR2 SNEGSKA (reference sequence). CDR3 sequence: CSATPRTGLNEQYF. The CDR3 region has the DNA TGCAGTGCTACTCCCAGGACAGGGCTGAACGAGCAGTACTTC.

DNA for the CDR3: TGTGCCAGCACCCCCGGAGGAGCGGGAGAGGCCAAAAACATTCAGTACTTC. Protein product: CASTPGGAGEAKNIQYF. The chain links TRBV6-2 or TRBV6-3 to TRBJ2-4; TRBD2 matches at 8 bases. CDR3 length: 17 residues. The trim removed 7 bases at V and 1 base at J, leaving 12 bases unmatched. CDR1 and CDR2 (germline): MNHEY, SVGEGT.

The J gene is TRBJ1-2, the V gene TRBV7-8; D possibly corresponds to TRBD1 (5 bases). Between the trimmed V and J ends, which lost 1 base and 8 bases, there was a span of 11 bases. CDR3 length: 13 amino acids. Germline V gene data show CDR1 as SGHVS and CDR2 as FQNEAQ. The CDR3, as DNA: TGTGCCAGCAGCTTAGGACAGTGGGACGGCTACACCTTC. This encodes CASSLGQWDGYTF.

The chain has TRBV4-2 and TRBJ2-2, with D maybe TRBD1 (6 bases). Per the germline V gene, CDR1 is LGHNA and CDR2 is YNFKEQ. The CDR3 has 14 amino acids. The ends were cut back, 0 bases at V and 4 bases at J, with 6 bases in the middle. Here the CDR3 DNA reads TGTGCCAGCAGCCAAGAGACAGGCACCGGGGAGCTGTTTTTT. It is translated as CASSQETGTGELFF.

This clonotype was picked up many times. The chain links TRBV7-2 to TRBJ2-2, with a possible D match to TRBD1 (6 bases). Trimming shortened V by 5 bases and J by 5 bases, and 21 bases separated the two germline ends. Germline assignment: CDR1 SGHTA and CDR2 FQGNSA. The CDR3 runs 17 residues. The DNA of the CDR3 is TGTGCCAGCAGCCCATACACAGGGCTTAGGCGGACCGGGGAGCTGTTTTTT. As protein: CASSPYTGLRRTGELFF.